The 29 T cell receptor beta chains listed next were all sequenced from one sample in a study of cytomegalovirus exposure and HLA in healthy donors. The PCR employed 60 Vbeta primers together with 13 Jbeta primers. Here immunoSEQ multiplex PCR was the method, and the copy in TCRdb shows in-frame clones only, minus some. The sample holds some 180,000 clones, 70% to 85% seen once. Sequencing was performed on PBMCs. These receptors originate from a girl aged 2-9 years in good health and CMV-seropositive.

J is TRBJ1-2 and V is TRBV7-9, with D possibly being TRBD1 (5 bases). The CDR3 is 17 amino acids. V lost 0 bases, J lost 2 bases, and 16 bases lay in between. CDR1 is SEHNR and CDR2 is FQNEAQ in the germline V gene (reference sequence). CDR3 nucleotide sequence: TGTGCCAGCAGCTTAGCGGGTTCGACAGCCCAGAACTATGGCTACACCTTC. It translates to CASSLAGSTAQNYGYTF. Together with reference TRBV7-9 and TRBJ1-2, the CDR3 gives the full variable domain: DTGVSQNPRHKITKRGQNVTFRCDPISEHNRLYWYRQTLGQGPEFLTYFQNEAQLEKSRLLSDRFSAERPKGSFSTLEIQRTEQGDSAMYLCASSLAGSTAQNYGYTFGSGTRLTVV.

The chain uses TRBV30 and TRBJ2-5; no clear D. This CDR3 contains 10 residues. Germline CDR1 and CDR2: GTSNPN and SVGIG (reference sequence). V was shortened by 5 bases and J by 4 bases, with 5 bases between the two germline ends. The CDR3 DNA sequence: TGTGCCTGGGGCCGAGAGACCCAGTACTTC. Translation: CAWGRETQYF.

The V and J genes are TRBV6-5 and TRBJ1-1, with 7 bases matching TRBD1. This CDR3 contains 13 residues. The ends lost 0 bases at V and 8 bases at J; junction bases unmatched: 3. The germline V gene encodes CDR1 MNHEY and CDR2 SVGAGI. In DNA form, the CDR3 reads TGTGCCAGCAGTTACTCCTTGGGACAGGAAGCTTTCTTT. It is translated as CASSYSLGQEAFF.

About this clone: The junction departs from the called germline gene at one end, perhaps through a read error. The genes are TRBV5-1 and TRBJ2-6, with 9 bases lining up with TRBD1. From germline, CDR1 is SGHRS and CDR2 YFSETQ. The CDR3 has 17 amino acids. CDR3 amino acids: CASSLGTGSSGASVLTF. The CDR3 region has the DNA TGCGCCAGCAGCTTAGGGACAGGGAGCTCTGGGGCCAGCGTCCTGACTTTC.

This clone turned up a few times. V is TRBV6-1 and J is TRBJ2-7; D call uncertain. Germline CDR1 MNHNS, CDR2 SASEGT. Trimming pared 7 bases from V and 2 bases from J, leaving 3 bases between. CDR3 size: 10 residues. This CDR3 reads CASNTYEQYF. The CDR3 DNA reads as TGTGCCAGCAACACCTACGAGCAGTACTTC.

The chain carries TRBV6-1 and TRBJ2-7, with D maybe TRBD1 (6 bases). Deletions cut 4 bases from V and 4 bases from J, with 20 bases between. The germline V gene encodes CDR1 MNHNS and CDR2 SASEGT. CDR3 length: 16 residues. The CDR3 region is CASSAPHRGKKYEQYF. The CDR3 DNA sequence: TGTGCCAGCAGTGCGCCCCATAGGGGGAAGAAATACGAGCAGTACTTC.

This clone has only a few counts. V usage is TRBV10-3 and J usage is TRBJ1-1; TRBD1 agrees at 10 bases. V lost 1 base and J lost 6; bases outside the gene matches: 8. The CDR3 totals 16 residues. Germline V gene lookup returns CDR1 ENHRY and CDR2 SYGVKD. The CDR3 DNA follows: TGTGCCATCAGTGAGTGGACAGGGGGTGAATTGGCTGAAGCTTTCTTT. This encodes CAISEWTGGELAEAFF.

There are a few counts of this clone. The gene calls are TRBV15 and TRBJ2-7; a possible D gene is TRBD2 (6 bases). This CDR3 is built from 15 residues. Germline assignment: CDR1 LNHNV and CDR2 YYDKDF (reference sequence). V lost 0 bases, J lost 0 bases, and 9 bases lay in between. CDR3 sequence reads: CATSREYGSSYEQYF. CDR3 nucleotides: TGTGCCACCAGCAGAGAGTACGGGAGCTCCTACGAGCAGTACTTC.

The sample holds one count of this clone. This chain uses TRBV27 with TRBJ2-2, with 16 bases matching TRBD2. CDR1 and CDR2 (germline): MNHEY, SMNVEV (reference sequence). The length of the CDR3 is 20 residues. Trimming took 6 bases from V and 6 from J; bases not matched to a gene: 16. The CDR3 sequence is CASRIQPGLAGGHYPGELFF. CDR3 nucleotides: TGTGCCAGCAGGATACAACCGGGACTAGCGGGAGGGCATTATCCCGGGGAGCTGTTTTTT.

The J gene is TRBJ2-7, the V gene TRBV11-3; D perhaps matches TRBD2 (6 bases). Germline CDR1 SGHNT, CDR2 YENEEA. This CDR3 is 14 amino acids long. The V end was cut by 0 bases, the J end by 8 bases, with 14 bases between. This CDR3 is CASSLETGTGKQYF. DNA of the CDR3: TGTGCCAGCAGCTTAGAAACGGGGACTGGAAAGCAGTACTTC.

The chain is built from TRBV2 and TRBJ2-7; 9 nucleotides agree with TRBD2. CDR1 and CDR2 from the germline V gene are SNHLY and FYNNEI. V lost 4 bases, J lost 6 bases, and 4 bases stayed unmatched. This CDR3 has 13 residues. CDR3 DNA: TGTGCCAGCAGTGTGGGACTAGCAGGCGAGCAGTACTTC. Its protein product is CASSVGLAGEQYF.

The chain employs TRBV9 and TRBJ2-7; tentatively, D is TRBD2 (5 bases). V lost 0 bases and J 7 bases, leaving 14 bases between the germline ends. The CDR3 is 14 amino acids. Germline CDR1 SGDLS, CDR2 YYNGEE. The CDR3 here is CASSVGGVSGEQYF. CDR3 sequence (DNA): TGTGCCAGCAGCGTAGGGGGAGTATCGGGGGAGCAGTACTTC.

The chain recombines TRBV28 with TRBJ2-5, with 8 bases aligning to TRBD1. Trimming at V came to 3 bases and at J to 2 bases, leaving 8 bases not matched to a gene. This CDR3 is 16 amino acids long. Germline V CDR1 and CDR2: MDHEN, SYDVKM. The CDR3 sequence is CASSLAGQGWQETQYF. CDR3 nucleotide sequence: TGTGCCAGCAGTTTGGCCGGACAGGGTTGGCAAGAGACCCAGTACTTC.

This clone was counted a single time. The V and J genes are TRBV18 and TRBJ1-1, with 8 bases identical to TRBD1. CDR1 KGHSH and CDR2 LQKENI come from the germline V gene. V was pared by 5 bases and J by 4 bases, with 6 bases of the junction left unmatched. CDR3 length: 14 residues. In DNA, the CDR3 is TGTGCCAGCTCAGGATTAGACAGGGGCACTGAAGCTTTCTTT. Translating gives CASSGLDRGTEAFF.

The genes are TRBV6-1 and TRBJ1-1; 8 nucleotides line up with TRBD1. This CDR3 is built from 15 residues. The germline CDR1 and CDR2 sequences are MNHNS and SASEGT. Trimming cost V 7 bases and J 0 bases; bases outside gene matches: 7. In DNA, the CDR3 is TGTGCCAGCACCGAAGGGACAGGATTGAACACTGAAGCTTTCTTT. Translated: CASTEGTGLNTEAFF.

The chain couples TRBV7-9 to TRBJ1-1; D uncertain. Germline loops: CDR1 SEHNR, CDR2 FQNEAQ (reference sequence). Trimming cost V 1 base and J 4 bases, with 4 bases left between them. The CDR3 has 12 amino acids. CDR3 DNA sequence: TGTGCCAGCAGCTTAGGGGCCACTGAAGCTTTCTTT. Protein product: CASSLGATEAFF.

The chain is built from TRBV2 and TRBJ1-1; D not resolved. Germline V lookup: CDR1 SNHLY, CDR2 FYNNEI. Between the trimmed V and J ends, which lost 10 bases and 4 bases, there was a span of 22 bases. This CDR3 is 15 amino acids long. CDR3 DNA: TGTGCCACTGAGGCCCTAGGGAGCTCAGGCACTGAAGCTTTCTTT. Residues: CATEALGSSGTEAFF.

V is TRBV5-1 and J is TRBJ1-1, with a tentative D call TRBD1 (5 bases). V lost 4 bases and J lost 0, with 10 bases in between. The CDR3 totals 14 residues. Germline CDR1 SGHRS, CDR2 YFSETQ. The CDR3, as DNA: TGCGCCAGCAGCCCACAGGACCTGAACACTGAAGCTTTCTTT. This codes for CASSPQDLNTEAFF.

This clone was seen more than once but under ten times. The V gene is TRBV5-6, the J gene TRBJ1-1, with no clear D. The CDR3 consists of 17 residues. The germline CDR1 and CDR2 sequences are SGHDT and YYEEEE. V was pared by 1 base and J by 0 bases, with 16 bases between. The CDR3 protein is CASSLSTHLRLNTEAFF. In DNA, the CDR3 is TGTGCCAGCAGCTTGTCAACTCACCTCCGCCTGAACACTGAAGCTTTCTTT.

This clone has just one count. This sequence joins TRBV13 and TRBJ2-3, with TRBD2 identical over 11 bases. V shed 3 bases, J shed 1 base, and the junction held 3 bases outside the gene matches. The CDR3 extends over 16 amino acids. Germline-derived CDR1 and CDR2 are PRHDT and FYEKMQ (reference sequence). The CDR3 reads CASSLTSGDGTDTQYF. The CDR3 region has the DNA TGTGCCAGCAGCTTGACTAGCGGGGACGGCACAGATACGCAGTATTTT.

The V call is TRBV4-2, the J call TRBJ1-2; D perhaps matches TRBD1 (5 bases). The germline V and J ends were trimmed by 4 bases and 2 bases, with 17 bases remaining between them. The length of the CDR3 is 16 residues. CDR1 is LGHNA and CDR2 is YNFKEQ in the germline V gene. DNA of the CDR3: TGTGCCAGCAGCCTACGGGACTCTCGCGGCAACTATGGCTACACCTTC. Translated, it gives CASSLRDSRGNYGYTF.

The gene calls are TRBV27 and TRBJ2-7; 7 nucleotides match TRBD1. Per germline, CDR1 MNHEY and CDR2 SMNVEV (reference sequence). Trimming cost V 4 bases and J 1 base; bases outside gene matches: 1. The CDR3 is 13 residues long. The CDR3 sequence: CASSWDRSYEQYF. The CDR3 DNA sequence: TGTGCCAGCAGTTGGGACAGATCCTACGAGCAGTACTTC.

The V gene is TRBV4-2, the J gene TRBJ2-4; D is perhaps TRBD2 (5 bases). The V end was cut by 0 bases, the J end by 5 bases, with 17 bases between. Germline values: CDR1 LGHNA, CDR2 YNFKEQ. The CDR3 spans 17 residues. CDR3 DNA: TGTGCCAGCAGCCAAGATAGCGCCGGTTGGCTGGAAAACATTCAGTACTTC. It codes for CASSQDSAGWLENIQYF.

The V and J genes are TRBV14 and TRBJ2-1; D unresolved. This CDR3 is built from 11 residues. Germline V lookup: CDR1 SGHDN, CDR2 FVKESK. V gave up 1 base and J gave up 7 bases, with 2 bases separating them. CDR3 coding DNA: TGTGCCAGCAGCCAAGCTAATGAGCAGTTCTTC. This codes for CASSQANEQFF.

V gene TRBV5-8 combines with J gene TRBJ1-5, with 9 positions matching TRBD1. The ends lost 5 bases at V and 4 bases at J; junction bases unmatched: 4. Germline V CDR1 and CDR2: SGHTS, YDEGEE. This CDR3 spans 14 amino acids. The CDR3: CASSFGTGNQPQHF. As DNA, the CDR3 is TGTGCCAGCAGTTTTGGGACAGGGAATCAGCCCCAGCATTTT.

The chain recombines TRBV6-5 with TRBJ1-2; TRBD1 aligns across 10 bases. V trimming: 6 bases; J trimming: 13 bases; junction bases outside the gene matches: 11. The CDR3 runs to 13 residues. Germline assignment: CDR1 MNHEY and CDR2 SVGAGI. CDR3 in amino acids: CASRKWDRGICTF. As DNA, the CDR3 is TGTGCCAGCAGAAAATGGGACAGGGGCATATGCACCTTC.

This clone was observed once. The J gene is TRBJ1-5, the V gene TRBV19; 11 bases line up with TRBD1. Trimming at V came to 1 base and at J to 3 bases, leaving 5 bases not matched to a gene. CDR1 and CDR2 (germline): LNHDA, SQIVND (reference sequence). The CDR3 is 17 amino acids. In DNA form, the CDR3 reads TGTGCCAGTAGTATAGTAGGGACAGGGGGAATCAATCAGCCCCAGCATTTT. Translating it yields CASSIVGTGGINQPQHF.

The V and J genes are TRBV5-1 and TRBJ2-2, with D tentatively TRBD2 (5 bases). CDR3 length equals 14 residues. V lost 7 bases and J 1 base, leaving 11 bases between the germline ends. CDR1 is SGHRS and CDR2 is YFSETQ in the germline V gene. CDR3 nucleotides: TGCGCCAGCGGTGAACGGGGGAACACCGGGGAGCTGTTTTTT. It is translated as CASGERGNTGELFF.

This clone has just a few counts. The CDR3 nucleotides are TGTGCCAGCAGTGAAAGTGGCGGAACTAGCAATCAGCCCCAGCATTTT. Translating gives CASSESGGTSNQPQHF. This sequence joins TRBV6-1 and TRBJ1-5; D ambiguous. The CDR3 covers 16 residues. Germline V gene data show CDR1 as MNHNS and CDR2 as SASEGT. V was cut by 2 bases and J by 0 bases, with 11 bases left in between.